This T cell receptor (beta chain) was identified during a study of blood T cells in healthy people across ages. For the study at large: About one barcoded beta molecule per two T cells was the capture yield of template switching.

Germline assignment: CDR1 SGHVS and CDR2 FQNEAQ. This CDR3 comprises 18 residues. General study results and limits: Per million T cells, TCR beta diversity dropped roughly linearly as age increased.

A remark on this clonotype: The target antigen is unknown. Mismatch with germline at one junction end may stem from a read error.

The second PCR ran roughly 6 to 11 cycles with a sample-barcoded 5' primer and J-beta primers. TCRdb independently ran MiXCR on the 5' RACE reads; one entry per CDR3 protein. Of hundreds of thousands of distinct CDR3 sequences in the sample, more than 40% were seen once. Total RNA extraction produced at least 5 micrograms (per sample) for the study. This sequence was found in a man in his sixties in good health. The chain couples TRBV7-8 to TRBJ2-3, with TRBD2 identical over 11 bases. The specimen sequenced was blood. CDR3 residues: CASGLLLVTSGATDTQYF. CDR3 in DNA: TGTGCCAGCGGCTTACTACTCGTGACTAGCGGGGCCACAGATACGCAGTATTTT. Combining the CDR3 with reference TRBV7-8 and TRBJ2-3 gives the whole variable domain GAGVSQSPRYKVAKRGQDVALRCDPISGHVSLFWYQQALGQGPEFLTYFQNEAQLDKSGLPSDRFFAERPEGSVSTLKIQRTQQEDSAVYLCASGLLLVTSGATDTQYFGPGTRLTVL.